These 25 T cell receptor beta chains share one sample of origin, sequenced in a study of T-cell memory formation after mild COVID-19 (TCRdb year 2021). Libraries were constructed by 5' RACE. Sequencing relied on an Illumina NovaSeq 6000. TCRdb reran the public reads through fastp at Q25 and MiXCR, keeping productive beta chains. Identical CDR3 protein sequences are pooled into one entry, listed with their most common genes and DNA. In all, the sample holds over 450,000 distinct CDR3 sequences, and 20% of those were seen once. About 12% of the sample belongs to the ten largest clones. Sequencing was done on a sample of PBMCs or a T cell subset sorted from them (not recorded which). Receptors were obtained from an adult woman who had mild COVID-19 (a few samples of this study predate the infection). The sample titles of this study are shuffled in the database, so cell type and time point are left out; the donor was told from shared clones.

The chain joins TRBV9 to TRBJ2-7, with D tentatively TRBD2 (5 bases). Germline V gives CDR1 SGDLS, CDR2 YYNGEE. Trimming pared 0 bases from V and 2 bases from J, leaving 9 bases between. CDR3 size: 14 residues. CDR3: CASSVGFGAYEQYF. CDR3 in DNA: TGTGCCAGCAGCGTAGGATTCGGGGCCTACGAGCAGTACTTC.

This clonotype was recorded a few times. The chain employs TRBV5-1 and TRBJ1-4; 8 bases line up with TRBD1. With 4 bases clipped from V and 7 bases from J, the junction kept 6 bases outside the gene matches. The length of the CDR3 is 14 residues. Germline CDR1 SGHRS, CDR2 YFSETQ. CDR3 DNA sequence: TGCGCCAGCAGCAGCGGACAGGGTAGTGAAAAACTGTTTTTT. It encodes CASSSGQGSEKLFF.

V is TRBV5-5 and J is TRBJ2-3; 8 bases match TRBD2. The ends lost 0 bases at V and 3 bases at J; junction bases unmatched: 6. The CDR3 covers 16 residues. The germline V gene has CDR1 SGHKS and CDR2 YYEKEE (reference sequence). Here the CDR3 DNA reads TGTGCCAGCAGCTTGGGAGCGGGAGCAGGGACAGATACGCAGTATTTT. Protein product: CASSLGAGAGTDTQYF.

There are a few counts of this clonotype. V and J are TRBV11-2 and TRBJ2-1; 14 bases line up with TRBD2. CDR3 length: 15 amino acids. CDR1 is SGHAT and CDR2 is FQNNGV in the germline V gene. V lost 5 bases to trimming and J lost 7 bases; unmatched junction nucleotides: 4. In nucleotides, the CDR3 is TGTGCCAGCAGCCCCCGGACTAGCGGGAGGAATGAGCAGTTCTTC. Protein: CASSPRTSGRNEQFF.

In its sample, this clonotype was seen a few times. In DNA form, the CDR3 reads TGTGCCACCAGCCTAGAAGGGGCAGACTCCTACGAGCAGTACTTC. Its protein is CATSLEGADSYEQYF. This chain links TRBV15 with TRBJ2-7; the D gene is possibly TRBD1 (5 bases). The germline gives CDR1 LNHNV, CDR2 YYDKDF (reference sequence). This CDR3 comprises 15 residues. Trimming cost V 5 bases and J 0 bases, with 14 bases left between them.

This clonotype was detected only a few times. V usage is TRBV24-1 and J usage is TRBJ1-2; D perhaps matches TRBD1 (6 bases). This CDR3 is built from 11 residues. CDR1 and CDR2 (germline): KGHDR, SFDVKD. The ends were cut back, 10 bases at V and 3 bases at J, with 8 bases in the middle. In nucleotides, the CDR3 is TGTGCCACGGAGGGGGACTATGGCTACACCTTC. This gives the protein CATEGDYGYTF.

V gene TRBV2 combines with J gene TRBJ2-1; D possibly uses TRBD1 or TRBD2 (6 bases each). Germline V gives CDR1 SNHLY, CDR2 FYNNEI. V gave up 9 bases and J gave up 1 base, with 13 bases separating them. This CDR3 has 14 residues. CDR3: CASPLGGSYNEQFF. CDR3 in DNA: TGTGCCAGTCCGTTAGGGGGGTCCTACAATGAGCAGTTCTTC.

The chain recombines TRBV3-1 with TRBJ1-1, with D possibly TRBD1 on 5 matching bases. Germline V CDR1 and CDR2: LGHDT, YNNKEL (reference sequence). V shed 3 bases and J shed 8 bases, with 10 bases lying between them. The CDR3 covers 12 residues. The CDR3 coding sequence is TGTGCCAGCAGCCAGACAGACATAGAAGCTTTCTTT. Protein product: CASSQTDIEAFF.

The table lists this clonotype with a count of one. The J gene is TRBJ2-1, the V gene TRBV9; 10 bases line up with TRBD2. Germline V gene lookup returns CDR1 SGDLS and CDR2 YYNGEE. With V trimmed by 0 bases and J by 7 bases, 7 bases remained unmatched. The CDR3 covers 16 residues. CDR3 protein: CASSVGSSGSTNEQFF. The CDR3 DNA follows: TGTGCCAGCAGCGTAGGTTCTAGCGGGAGTACTAATGAGCAGTTCTTC.

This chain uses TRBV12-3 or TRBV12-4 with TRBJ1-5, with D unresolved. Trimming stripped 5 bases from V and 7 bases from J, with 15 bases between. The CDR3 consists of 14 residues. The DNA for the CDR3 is TGTGCCAGCAGTCCATCGAGCGAGGCCCAGCCCCAGCATTTT. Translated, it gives CASSPSSEAQPQHF.

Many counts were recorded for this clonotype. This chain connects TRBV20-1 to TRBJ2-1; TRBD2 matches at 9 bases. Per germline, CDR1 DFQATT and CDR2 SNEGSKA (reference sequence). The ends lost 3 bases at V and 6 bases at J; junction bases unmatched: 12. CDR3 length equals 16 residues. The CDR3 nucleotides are TGCAGTGCTAGGGATCAAGCGGGACTAGCAACCAATGAGCAGTTCTTC. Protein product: CSARDQAGLATNEQFF.

CDR3 region: CASSFPEMTAEAFF. For the CDR3, the DNA is TGTGCCAGCAGTTTCCCGGAGATGACAGCTGAAGCTTTCTTT. The rearrangement joins TRBV12-3 or TRBV12-4 to TRBJ1-1, with a tentative D call TRBD1 (5 bases). V was clipped by 3 bases and J by 6 bases, with 14 bases between them. The CDR3 consists of 14 residues.

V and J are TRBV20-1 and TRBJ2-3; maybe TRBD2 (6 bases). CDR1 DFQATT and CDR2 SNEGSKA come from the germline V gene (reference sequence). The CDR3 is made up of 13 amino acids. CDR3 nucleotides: TGCAGCCCTGGGGACTCCCGCACAGATACGCAGTATTTT. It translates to CSPGDSRTDTQYF.

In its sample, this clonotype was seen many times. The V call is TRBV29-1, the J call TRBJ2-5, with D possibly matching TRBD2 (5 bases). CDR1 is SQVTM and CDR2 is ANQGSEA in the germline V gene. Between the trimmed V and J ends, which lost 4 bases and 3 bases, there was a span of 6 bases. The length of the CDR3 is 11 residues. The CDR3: CSVAREETQYF. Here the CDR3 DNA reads TGCAGCGTTGCGAGGGAAGAGACCCAGTACTTC.

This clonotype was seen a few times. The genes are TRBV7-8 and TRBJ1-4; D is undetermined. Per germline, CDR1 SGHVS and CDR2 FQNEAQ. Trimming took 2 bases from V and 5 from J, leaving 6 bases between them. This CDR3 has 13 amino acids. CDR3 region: CASSLLGNEKLFF. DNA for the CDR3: TGTGCCAGCAGCTTACTAGGAAATGAAAAACTGTTTTTT.

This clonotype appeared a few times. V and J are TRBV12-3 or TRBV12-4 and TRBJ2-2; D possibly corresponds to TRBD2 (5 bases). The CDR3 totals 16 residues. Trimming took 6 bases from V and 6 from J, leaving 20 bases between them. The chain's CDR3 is CASSMRGRTGAGELFF. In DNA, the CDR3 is TGTGCCAGCAGCATGAGAGGGAGAACGGGCGCCGGGGAGCTGTTTTTT.

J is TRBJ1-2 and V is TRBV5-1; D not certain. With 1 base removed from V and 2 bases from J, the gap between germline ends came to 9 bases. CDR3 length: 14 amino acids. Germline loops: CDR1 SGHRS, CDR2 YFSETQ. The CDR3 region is CASSLKGSNYGYTF. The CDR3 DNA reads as TGCGCCAGCAGCTTGAAGGGATCCAACTATGGCTACACCTTC.

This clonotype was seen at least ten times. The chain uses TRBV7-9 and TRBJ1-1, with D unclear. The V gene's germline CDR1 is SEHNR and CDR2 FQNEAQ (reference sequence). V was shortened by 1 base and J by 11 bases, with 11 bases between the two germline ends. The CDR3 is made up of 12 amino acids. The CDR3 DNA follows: TGTGCCAGCAGCTTAGATCTGTCTGCGGCTTTCTTT. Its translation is CASSLDLSAAFF.

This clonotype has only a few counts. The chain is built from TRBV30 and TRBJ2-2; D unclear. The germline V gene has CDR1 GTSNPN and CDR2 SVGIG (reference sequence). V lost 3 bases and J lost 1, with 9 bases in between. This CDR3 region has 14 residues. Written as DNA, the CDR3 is TGTGCCTGGAGGCAAGACGGGAACACCGGGGAGCTGTTTTTT. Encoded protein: CAWRQDGNTGELFF. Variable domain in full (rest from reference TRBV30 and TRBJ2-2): SQTIHQWPATLVQPVGSPLSLECTVEGTSNPNLYWYRQAAGRGLQLLFYSVGIGQISSEVPQNLSASRPQDRQFILSSKKLLLSDSGFYLCAWRQDGNTGELFFGEGSRLTVL.

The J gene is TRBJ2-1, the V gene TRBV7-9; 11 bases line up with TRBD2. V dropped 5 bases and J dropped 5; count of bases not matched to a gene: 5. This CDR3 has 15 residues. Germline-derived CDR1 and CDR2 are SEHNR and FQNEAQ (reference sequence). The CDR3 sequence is CASSRGTSGNNEQFF. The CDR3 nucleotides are TGTGCCAGCAGCAGAGGGACTAGCGGTAACAATGAGCAGTTCTTC.

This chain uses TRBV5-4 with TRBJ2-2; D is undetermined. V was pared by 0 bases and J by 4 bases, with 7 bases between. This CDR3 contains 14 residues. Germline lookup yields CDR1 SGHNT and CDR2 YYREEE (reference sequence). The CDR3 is CASSLDISTGELFF. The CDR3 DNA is TGTGCCAGCAGCTTGGACATTTCCACCGGGGAGCTGTTTTTT.

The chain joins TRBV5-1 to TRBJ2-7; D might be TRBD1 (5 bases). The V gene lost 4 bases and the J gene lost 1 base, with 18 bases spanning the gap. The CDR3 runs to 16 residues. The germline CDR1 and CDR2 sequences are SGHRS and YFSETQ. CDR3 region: CASSIPDSTVSYEQYF. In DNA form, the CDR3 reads TGCGCCAGCAGCATTCCCGACAGCACGGTATCCTACGAGCAGTACTTC.

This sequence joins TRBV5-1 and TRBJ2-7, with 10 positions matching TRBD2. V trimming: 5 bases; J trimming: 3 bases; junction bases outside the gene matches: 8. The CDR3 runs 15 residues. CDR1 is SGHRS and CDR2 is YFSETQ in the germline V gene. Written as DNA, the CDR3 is TGCGCCAGCAGGGTCCTAGCGGGAGTCAGCTACGAGCAGTACTTC. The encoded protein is CASRVLAGVSYEQYF.

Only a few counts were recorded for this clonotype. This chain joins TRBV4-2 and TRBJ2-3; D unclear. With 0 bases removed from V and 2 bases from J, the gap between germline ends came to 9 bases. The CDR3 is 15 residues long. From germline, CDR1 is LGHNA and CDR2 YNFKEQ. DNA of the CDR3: TGTGCCAGCAGCCAAGAGCGGCGGCCCACAGATACGCAGTATTTT. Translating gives CASSQERRPTDTQYF.

The CDR3 nucleotides are TGTGCCAGCAGTGACCGGGACAGGGTATCCGAGCAGTACTTC. It encodes CASSDRDRVSEQYF. The rearrangement links TRBV6-1 to TRBJ2-7, with 9 bases identical to TRBD1. The CDR3 is made up of 14 amino acids. The junction had 6 bases not matched to a gene; V was cut back by 3 bases and J by 6 bases. Germline V lookup: CDR1 MNHNS, CDR2 SASEGT.